The source of this TCR beta chain is a study of beta chain features in type 1 diabetes. This clone was found a few times. V lost 5 bases, J lost 5 bases, and 7 bases stayed unmatched. The CDR3 totals 15 residues. Per the germline V gene, CDR1 is SGHTA and CDR2 is FQGNSA. All of the isolated RNA was reverse transcribed, so expressed TCRB transcripts were sequenced. Clones were read by immunoSEQ multiplex PCR, and TCRdb kept only the in-frame ones, dropping some. The sample yields about 360,000 clones, roughly 12% seen once. The sample taken for sequencing was naive CD4+ T cells from blood. This chain links TRBV7-2 with TRBJ2-5; 11 nucleotides align to TRBD1. The receptor was isolated from a man aged 18 to 29 in good health. In DNA form, the CDR3 reads TGTGCCAGCAGCACCGGGACAGGGGGTTTGGAGACCCAGTACTTC. This encodes CASSTGTGGLETQYF.